This T cell receptor beta chain was identified during a study of CD8 T cells in Susac syndrome. Blood CD8+ and CD4+ T cells underwent high-throughput TCR beta sequencing. Negative isolation yielded CD4+ and CD8+ T cells, and FACS enriched TEMRA cells. CDR1 SGHTA and CDR2 FQGNSA come from the germline V gene. The CDR3 runs 15 residues. V was cut by 5 bases and J by 2 bases, with 14 bases left in between. The authors reverse transcribed roughly 0.5 to 1 ug RNA with random hexamers. The amplification used immunoSEQ multiplex PCR on TCR beta CDR3; it spanned 54 Vbeta and 13 Jbeta. TCRdb itself ran the immunoSEQ multiplex PCR reads through MiXCR, one entry per CDR3 protein. The repertoire consists of fewer than 200,000 distinct CDR3 sequences, with 75% to 95% occurring once and the leading ten covering 0.085% to 0.1%. As regards this clonotype: Antigen unknown.

Overall study results and limits: In Susac patients, clonal expansion was not detected in CD4+ cells.

The V call is TRBV7-2, the J call TRBJ2-3; D remains unclear. The TCR was taken from a human donor with Susac syndrome. Sequencing was carried out using CD4+ T cells from PBMCs. CDR3 amino acids: CASSERVPLTDTQYF. CDR3 bases: TGTGCCAGCAGCGAAAGGGTCCCCCTCACAGATACGCAGTATTTT. Supplemented by reference TRBV7-2 and TRBJ2-3, the full variable domain reads GAGVSQSPSNKVTEKGKDVELRCDPISGHTALYWYRQSLGQGLEFLIYFQGNSAPDKSGLPSDRFSAERTGGSVSTLTIQRTQQEDSAVYLCASSERVPLTDTQYFGPGTRLTVL.